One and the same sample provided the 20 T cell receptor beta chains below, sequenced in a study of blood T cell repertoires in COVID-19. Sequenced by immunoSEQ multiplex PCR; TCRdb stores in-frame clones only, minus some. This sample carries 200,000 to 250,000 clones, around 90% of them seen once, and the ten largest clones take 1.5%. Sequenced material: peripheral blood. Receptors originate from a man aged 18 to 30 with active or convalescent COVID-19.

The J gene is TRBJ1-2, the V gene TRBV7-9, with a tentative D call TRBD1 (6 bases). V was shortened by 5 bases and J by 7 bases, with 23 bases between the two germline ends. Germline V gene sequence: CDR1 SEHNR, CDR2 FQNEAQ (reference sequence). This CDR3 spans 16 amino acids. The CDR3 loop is CASSPSLGRGAGGYTF. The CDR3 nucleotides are TGTGCCAGCAGCCCCTCTTTAGGCAGGGGCGCAGGTGGCTACACCTTC.

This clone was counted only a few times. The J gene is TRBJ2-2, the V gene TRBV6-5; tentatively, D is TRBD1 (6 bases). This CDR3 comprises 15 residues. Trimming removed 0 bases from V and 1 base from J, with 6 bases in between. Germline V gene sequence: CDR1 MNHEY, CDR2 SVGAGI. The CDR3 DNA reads TGTGCCAGCAGTTACTCGACAGGGAACACCGGGGAGCTGTTTTTT. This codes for CASSYSTGNTGELFF.

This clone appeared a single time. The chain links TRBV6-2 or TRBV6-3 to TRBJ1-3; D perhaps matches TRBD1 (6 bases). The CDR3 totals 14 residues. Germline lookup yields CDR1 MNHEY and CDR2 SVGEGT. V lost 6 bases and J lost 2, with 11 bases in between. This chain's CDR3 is CASSPRTAGNTIYF. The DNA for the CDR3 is TGTGCCAGCAGCCCTAGGACAGCTGGAAACACCATATATTTT.

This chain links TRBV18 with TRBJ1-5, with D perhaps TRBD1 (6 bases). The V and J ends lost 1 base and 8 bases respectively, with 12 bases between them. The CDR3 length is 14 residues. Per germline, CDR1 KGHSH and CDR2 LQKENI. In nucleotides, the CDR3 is TGTGCCAGCTCACCACTCAGGGGTAGGGAGCCCCAGCATTTT. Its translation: CASSPLRGREPQHF.

The chain's CDR3 is CASSLSGRAYNEQFF. CDR3 coding DNA: TGTGCCAGCAGTTTGAGCGGAAGGGCCTACAATGAGCAGTTCTTC. V and J are TRBV9 and TRBJ2-1; D might be TRBD2 (5 bases). The germline V and J ends were trimmed by 5 bases and 2 bases, with 14 bases remaining between them. The CDR3 runs 15 residues. The germline V gene has CDR1 SGDLS and CDR2 YYNGEE.

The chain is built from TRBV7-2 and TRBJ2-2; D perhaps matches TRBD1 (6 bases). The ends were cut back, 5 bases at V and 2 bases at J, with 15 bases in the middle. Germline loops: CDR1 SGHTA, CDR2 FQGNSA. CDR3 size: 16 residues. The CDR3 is CASSLLRQENTGELFF. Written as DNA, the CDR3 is TGTGCCAGCAGCCTCTTAAGACAGGAAAACACCGGGGAGCTGTTTTTT.

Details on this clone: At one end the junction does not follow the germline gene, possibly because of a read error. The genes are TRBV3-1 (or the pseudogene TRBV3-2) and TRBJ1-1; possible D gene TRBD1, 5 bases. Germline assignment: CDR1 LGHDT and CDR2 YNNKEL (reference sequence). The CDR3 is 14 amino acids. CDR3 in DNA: TGTGCCAGCAGCCAAGATCCGGGGGGGGGTCGGGGCCACTTT. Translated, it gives CASSQDPGGGRGHF.

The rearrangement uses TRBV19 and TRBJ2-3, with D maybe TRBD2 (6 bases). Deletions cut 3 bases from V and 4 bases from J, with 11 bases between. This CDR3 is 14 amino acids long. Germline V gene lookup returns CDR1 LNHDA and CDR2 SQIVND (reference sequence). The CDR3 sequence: CASSIGGVPDTQYF. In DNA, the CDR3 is TGTGCCAGTAGTATCGGCGGGGTCCCAGATACGCAGTATTTT.

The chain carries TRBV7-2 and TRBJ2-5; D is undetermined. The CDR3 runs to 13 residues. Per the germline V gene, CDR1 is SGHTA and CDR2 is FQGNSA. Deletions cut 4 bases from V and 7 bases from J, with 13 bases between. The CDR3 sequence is CASSSLSSGTQYF. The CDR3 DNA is TGTGCCAGCAGCTCCCTTTCATCCGGGACCCAGTACTTC.

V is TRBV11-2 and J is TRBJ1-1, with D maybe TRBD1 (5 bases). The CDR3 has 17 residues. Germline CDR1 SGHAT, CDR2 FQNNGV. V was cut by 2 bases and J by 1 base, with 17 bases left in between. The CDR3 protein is CASSLSWGSSQNTEAFF. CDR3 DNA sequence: TGTGCCAGCAGCTTATCGTGGGGCAGCTCTCAGAACACTGAAGCTTTCTTT.

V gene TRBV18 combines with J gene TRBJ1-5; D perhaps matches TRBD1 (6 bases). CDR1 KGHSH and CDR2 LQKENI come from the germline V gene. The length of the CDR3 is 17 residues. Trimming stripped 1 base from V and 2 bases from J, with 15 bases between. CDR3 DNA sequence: TGTGCCAGCTCACCACAGGGGGGGGCAACGGGCAATCAGCCCCAGCATTTT. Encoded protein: CASSPQGGATGNQPQHF.

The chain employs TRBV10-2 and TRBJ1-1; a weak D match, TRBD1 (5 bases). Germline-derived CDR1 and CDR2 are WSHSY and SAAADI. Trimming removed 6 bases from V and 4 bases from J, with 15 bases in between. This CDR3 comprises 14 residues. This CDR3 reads CASRGGFVGTEAFF. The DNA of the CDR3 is TGCGCCAGCAGGGGGGGGTTCGTCGGCACTGAAGCTTTCTTT.

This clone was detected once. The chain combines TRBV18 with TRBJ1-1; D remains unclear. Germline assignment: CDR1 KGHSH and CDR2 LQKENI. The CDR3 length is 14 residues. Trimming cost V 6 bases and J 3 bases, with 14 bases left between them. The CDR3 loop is CASSSSVGDTEAFF. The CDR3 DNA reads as TGTGCCAGCTCCAGCAGTGTCGGGGACACTGAAGCTTTCTTT.

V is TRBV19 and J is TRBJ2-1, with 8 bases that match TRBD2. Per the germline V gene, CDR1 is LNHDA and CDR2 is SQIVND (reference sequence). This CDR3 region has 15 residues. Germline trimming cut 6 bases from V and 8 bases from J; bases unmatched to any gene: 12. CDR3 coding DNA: TGTGCCAGTAGCGGCACAGCGGGAGTATTAGATGAGCAGTTCTTC. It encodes CASSGTAGVLDEQFF.

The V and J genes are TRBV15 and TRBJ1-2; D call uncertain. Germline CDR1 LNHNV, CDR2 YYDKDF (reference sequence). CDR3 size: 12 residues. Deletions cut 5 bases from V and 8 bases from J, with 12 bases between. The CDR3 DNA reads TGTGCCACCAGCCCGTATAATGGCGGCTACACCTTC. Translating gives CATSPYNGGYTF.

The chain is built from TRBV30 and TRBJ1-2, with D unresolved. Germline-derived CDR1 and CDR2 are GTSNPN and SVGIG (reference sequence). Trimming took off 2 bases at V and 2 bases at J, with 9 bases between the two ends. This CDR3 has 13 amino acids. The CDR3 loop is CAWSKTENYGYTF. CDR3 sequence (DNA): TGTGCCTGGAGTAAAACGGAGAACTATGGCTACACCTTC.

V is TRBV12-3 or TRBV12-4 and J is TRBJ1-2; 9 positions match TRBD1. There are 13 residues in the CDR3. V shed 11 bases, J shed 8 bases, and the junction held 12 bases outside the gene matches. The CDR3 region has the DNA TGTGCCGATCAACCCGGGACAGGGAGCGGCTACACCTTC. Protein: CADQPGTGSGYTF.

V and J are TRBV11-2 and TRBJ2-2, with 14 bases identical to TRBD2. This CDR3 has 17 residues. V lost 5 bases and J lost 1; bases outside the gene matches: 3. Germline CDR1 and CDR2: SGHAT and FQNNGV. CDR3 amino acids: CASSGLAGGQNTGELFF. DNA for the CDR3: TGTGCCAGCAGCGGACTAGCGGGAGGTCAGAACACCGGGGAGCTGTTTTTT.

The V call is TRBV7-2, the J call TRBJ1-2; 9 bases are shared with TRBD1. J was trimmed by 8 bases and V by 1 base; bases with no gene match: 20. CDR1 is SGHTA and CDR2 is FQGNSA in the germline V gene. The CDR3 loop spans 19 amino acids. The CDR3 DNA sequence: TGTGCCAGCAGCTTAGTCTTCCGGGACAGGGTGACCGAAGGGGGGGGCTACACCTTC. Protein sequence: CASSLVFRDRVTEGGGYTF.

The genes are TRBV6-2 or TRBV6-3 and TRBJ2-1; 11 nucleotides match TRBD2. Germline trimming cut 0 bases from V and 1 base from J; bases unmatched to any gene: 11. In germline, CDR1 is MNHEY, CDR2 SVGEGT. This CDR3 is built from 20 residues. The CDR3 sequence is CASSYSLAGVPTGSYNEQFF. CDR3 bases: TGTGCCAGCAGTTACTCACTAGCGGGGGTTCCCACGGGGTCCTACAATGAGCAGTTCTTC.